The table lists the clone carrying this T cell receptor (beta chain) with many counts. The antigen is unknown. Read sequence stops 3 residues before the CDR3 end, and the germline J gene provides the missing end. The sample originates from a study of T cell clonality in common variable immunodeficiency. Points from the study as a whole: Compared with healthy controls, CVID subjects showed increased TCRbeta clonality, mostly in about a third. Reportedly, TCR beta sequences from common variable immunodeficiency showed fewer deletions and N-nucleotide insertions.

CDR1 DFQATT and CDR2 SNEGSKA come from the germline V gene (reference sequence). Trimming removed 6 bases from V and 2 bases from J, with 11 bases in between. CDR3 size: 13 residues. Sequencing input was equivalent genomic DNA from CVID and controls. Method: immunoSEQ multiplex PCR; TCRdb's copy keeps in-frame clones and lacks some. The repertoire yields 50,000 to 65,000 clones, none seen only once; the top ten contain about 1.5%. The chain joins TRBV20-1 to TRBJ1-3; D is perhaps TRBD1 (5 bases). The source is a person aged 18 to 75 in good health. Sequenced input: peripheral blood mononuclear cells. The CDR3 here is CSASRDTGNTIYF. The CDR3 DNA, read in part, is TGCAGTGCCAGCAGGGATACTGGAAACACC.